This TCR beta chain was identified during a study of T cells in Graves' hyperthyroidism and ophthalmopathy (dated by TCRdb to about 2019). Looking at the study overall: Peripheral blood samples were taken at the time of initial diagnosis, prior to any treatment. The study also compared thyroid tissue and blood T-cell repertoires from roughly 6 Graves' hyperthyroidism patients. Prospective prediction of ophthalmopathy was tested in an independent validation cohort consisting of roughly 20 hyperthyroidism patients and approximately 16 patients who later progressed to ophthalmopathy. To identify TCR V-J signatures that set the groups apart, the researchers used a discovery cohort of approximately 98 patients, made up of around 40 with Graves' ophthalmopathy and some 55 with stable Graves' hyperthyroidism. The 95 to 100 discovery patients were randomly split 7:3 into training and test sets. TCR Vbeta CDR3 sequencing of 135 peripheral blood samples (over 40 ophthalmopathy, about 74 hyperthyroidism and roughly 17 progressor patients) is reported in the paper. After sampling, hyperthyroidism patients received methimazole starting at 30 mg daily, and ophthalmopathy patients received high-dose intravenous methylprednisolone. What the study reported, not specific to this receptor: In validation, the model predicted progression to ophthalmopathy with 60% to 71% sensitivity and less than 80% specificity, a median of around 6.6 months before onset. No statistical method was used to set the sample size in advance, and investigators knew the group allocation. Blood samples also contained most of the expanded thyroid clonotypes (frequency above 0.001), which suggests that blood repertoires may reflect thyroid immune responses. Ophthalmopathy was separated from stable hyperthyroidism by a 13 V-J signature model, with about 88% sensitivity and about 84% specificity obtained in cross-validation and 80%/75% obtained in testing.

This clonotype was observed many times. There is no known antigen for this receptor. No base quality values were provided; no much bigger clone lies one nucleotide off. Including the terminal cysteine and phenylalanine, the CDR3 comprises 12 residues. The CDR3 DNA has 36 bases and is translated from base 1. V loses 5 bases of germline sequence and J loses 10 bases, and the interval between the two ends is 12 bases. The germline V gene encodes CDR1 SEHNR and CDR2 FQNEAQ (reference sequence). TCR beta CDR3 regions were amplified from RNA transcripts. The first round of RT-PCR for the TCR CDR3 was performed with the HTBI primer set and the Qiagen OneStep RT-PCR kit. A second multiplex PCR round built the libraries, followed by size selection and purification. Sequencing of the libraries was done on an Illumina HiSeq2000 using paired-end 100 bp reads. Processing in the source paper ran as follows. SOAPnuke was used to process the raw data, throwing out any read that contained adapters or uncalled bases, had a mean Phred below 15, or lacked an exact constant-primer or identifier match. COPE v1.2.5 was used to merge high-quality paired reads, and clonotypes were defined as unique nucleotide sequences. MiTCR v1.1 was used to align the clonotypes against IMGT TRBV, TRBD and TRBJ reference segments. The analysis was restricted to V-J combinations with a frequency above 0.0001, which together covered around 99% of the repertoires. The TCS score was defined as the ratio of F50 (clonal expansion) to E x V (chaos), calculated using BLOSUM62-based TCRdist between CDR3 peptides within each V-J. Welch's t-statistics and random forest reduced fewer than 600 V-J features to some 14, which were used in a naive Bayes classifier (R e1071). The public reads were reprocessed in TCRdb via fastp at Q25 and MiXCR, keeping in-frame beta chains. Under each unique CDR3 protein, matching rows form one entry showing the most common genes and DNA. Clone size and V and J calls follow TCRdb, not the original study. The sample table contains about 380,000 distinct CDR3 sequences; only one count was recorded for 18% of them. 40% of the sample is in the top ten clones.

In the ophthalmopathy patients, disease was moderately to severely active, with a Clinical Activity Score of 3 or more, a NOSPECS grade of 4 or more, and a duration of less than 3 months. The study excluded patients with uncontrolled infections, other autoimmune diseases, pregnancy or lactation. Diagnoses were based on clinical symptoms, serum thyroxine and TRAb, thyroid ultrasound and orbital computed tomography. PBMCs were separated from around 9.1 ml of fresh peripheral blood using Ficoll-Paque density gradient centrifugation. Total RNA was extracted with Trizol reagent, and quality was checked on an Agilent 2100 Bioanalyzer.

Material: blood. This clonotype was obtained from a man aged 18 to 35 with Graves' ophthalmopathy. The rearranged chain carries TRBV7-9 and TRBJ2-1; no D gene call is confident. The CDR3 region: CASSLDPREQFF. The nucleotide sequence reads TGTGCCAGCAGCCTAGACCCGAGGGAGCAGTTCTTC.